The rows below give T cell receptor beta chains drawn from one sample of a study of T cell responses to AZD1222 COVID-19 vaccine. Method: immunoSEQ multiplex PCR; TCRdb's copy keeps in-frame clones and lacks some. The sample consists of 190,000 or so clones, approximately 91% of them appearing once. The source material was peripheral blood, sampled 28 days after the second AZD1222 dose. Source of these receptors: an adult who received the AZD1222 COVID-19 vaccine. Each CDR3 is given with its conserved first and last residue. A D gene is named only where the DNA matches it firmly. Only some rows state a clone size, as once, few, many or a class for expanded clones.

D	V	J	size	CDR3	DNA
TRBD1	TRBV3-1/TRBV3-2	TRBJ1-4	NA	CASSPGTDGGEKLFF	TGTGCCAGCAGCCCCGGGACAGACGGGGGGGAAAAACTGTTTTTT
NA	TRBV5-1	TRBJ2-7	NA	CASSLEGDLGYEQYF	TGCGCCAGCAGCTTAGAGGGCGATTTGGGATACGAGCAGTACTTC
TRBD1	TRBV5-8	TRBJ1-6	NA	CASSSPEGARNSPLHF	TGTGCCAGCAGCTCCCCCGAGGGGGCCCGTAATTCACCCCTCCACTTT
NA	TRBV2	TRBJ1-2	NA	CASRTPDNYGYTF	TGTGCCAGCAGGACACCCGATAACTATGGCTACACCTTC
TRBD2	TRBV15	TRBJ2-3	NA	CATSRGRSTDTQYF	TGTGCCACCAGCCGCGGGAGGTCCACAGATACGCAGTATTTT
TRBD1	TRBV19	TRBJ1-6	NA	CASSMGSTGASPLHF	TGTGCCAGTAGTATGGGATCGACAGGGGCTTCACCCCTCCACTTT
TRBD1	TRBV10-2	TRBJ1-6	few	CASSSLTQGGALHF	TGCGCCAGCAGCAGTTTGACCCAGGGGGGGGCCCTCCACTTT
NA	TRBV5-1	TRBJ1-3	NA	CASSLEGRVGNTIYF	TGCGCCAGCAGCTTGGAGGGCAGGGTAGGAAACACCATATATTTT
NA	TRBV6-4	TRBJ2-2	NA	CASRLHGELFF	TGTGCCAGCAGGCTTCATGGGGAGCTGTTTTTT
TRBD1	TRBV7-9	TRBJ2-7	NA	CASSGTTGVSYEQYF	TGTGCCAGCAGCGGGACGACAGGGGTCTCCTACGAGCAGTACTTC